This entry lists 15 T cell receptor beta chains sequenced from one sample in a study of shared clonotypes between healthy human individuals. TCRdb's copy holds only in-frame clones and misses some; the assay was immunoSEQ multiplex PCR. The sample contains under 2,500,000 clones, around 95% of which appear only once. Source material: naive CD4+ T cells sorted from blood. Specified subset: CD45RA+ positively selected. These receptor sequences come from a man between 18 and 35 years old in good health.

CDR3 loop: CASSLISESEQFF. CDR3 in DNA: TGTGCCAGCAGTCTGATCTCCGAGAGTGAGCAGTTCTTC. The chain uses TRBV14 and TRBJ2-1; D is unresolved. V lost 6 bases, J lost 9 bases, and 15 bases lay in between. CDR1 and CDR2 (germline): SGHDN, FVKESK. The CDR3 totals 13 residues.

The sample holds one count of this clone. V usage is TRBV4-1 and J usage is TRBJ1-6; the match to TRBD1 covers 7 bases. J was trimmed by 11 bases and V by 0 bases; bases with no gene match: 7. CDR1 is MGHRA, CDR2 YSYEKL, per germline. The CDR3 contains 15 residues. The CDR3 reads CASSQDDRVGPPLHF. In DNA, the CDR3 is TGCGCCAGCAGCCAAGACGACAGGGTTGGCCCACCCCTCCACTTT.

The chain recombines TRBV4-1 with TRBJ1-5; the match to TRBD1 covers 9 bases. After removal of 0 bases from V and 3 bases from J, the junction contained 6 bases not matched to a gene. The length of the CDR3 is 17 residues. Germline values: CDR1 MGHRA, CDR2 YSYEKL. The DNA for the CDR3 is TGCGCCAGCAGCCAAGAACGGGACAGGGACCTCAATCAGCCCCAGCATTTT. This encodes CASSQERDRDLNQPQHF.

This clone is a singleton in its sample. The gene calls are TRBV7-9 and TRBJ2-7, with D unclear. Germline CDR1 SEHNR, CDR2 FQNEAQ (reference sequence). V was shortened by 7 bases and J by 2 bases, with 12 bases between the two germline ends. The CDR3 loop spans 13 amino acids. The CDR3 reads CASTPRPTYEQYF. The CDR3 DNA is TGTGCCAGCACCCCCCGGCCCACCTACGAGCAGTACTTC.

The chain carries TRBV6-5 and TRBJ2-1, with 11 bases aligning to TRBD2. CDR3 length equals 15 residues. Per germline, CDR1 MNHEY and CDR2 SVGAGI. The ends lost 8 bases at V and 4 bases at J; junction bases unmatched: 7. The CDR3: CASGTLAGGYNEQFF. The CDR3, as DNA: TGTGCCAGCGGGACATTAGCGGGGGGGTACAATGAGCAGTTCTTC.

J is TRBJ2-7 and V is TRBV7-2, with TRBD2 as a possible D gene (6 bases). Per the germline V gene, CDR1 is SGHTA and CDR2 is FQGNSA. This CDR3 comprises 13 residues. V was shortened by 3 bases and J by 9 bases, with 15 bases between the two germline ends. DNA for the CDR3: TGTGCCAGCAGCTTCGGGGGAATAGAAGGGCAGTACTTC. This sequence encodes CASSFGGIEGQYF.

This clone was observed a single time. Other DNA sequences in this sample translate to the same CDR3. This rearrangement joins TRBV19 to TRBJ1-4; D is unclear. Trimming took off 6 bases at V and 7 bases at J, with 3 bases between the two ends. CDR1 is LNHDA, CDR2 SQIVND, per germline (reference sequence). The CDR3 is made up of 10 amino acids. This chain's CDR3 is CASRSEKLFF. The DNA for the CDR3 is TGTGCCAGTAGAAGTGAAAAACTGTTTTTT. Combining the CDR3 with reference TRBV19 and TRBJ1-4 gives the whole variable domain DGGITQSPKYLFRKEGQNVTLSCEQNLNHDAMYWYRQDPGQGLRLIYYSQIVNDFQKGDIAEGYSVSREKKESFPLTVTSAQKNPTAFYLCASRSEKLFFGSGTQLSVL.

The chain recombines TRBV5-1 with TRBJ1-5, with TRBD1 as a possible D gene (5 bases). Trimming took off 3 bases at V and 1 base at J, with 11 bases between the two ends. The V gene's germline CDR1 is SGHRS and CDR2 YFSETQ. The length of the CDR3 is 15 residues. The CDR3 DNA is TGCGCCAGCAGCTCGGAGGGACGGAGCAATCAGCCCCAGCATTTT. Translation gives CASSSEGRSNQPQHF.

Points on this clone: The sample holds other DNA sequences that translate to the same CDR3. V usage is TRBV7-9 and J usage is TRBJ2-1; D call uncertain. This CDR3 is 13 amino acids long. V lost 3 bases and J lost 3, with 6 bases in between. Germline lookup yields CDR1 SEHNR and CDR2 FQNEAQ (reference sequence). As DNA, the CDR3 is TGTGCCAGCAGCTTGAGCAGCTACAATGAGCAGTTCTTC. Residues: CASSLSSYNEQFF.

The V and J genes are TRBV7-8 and TRBJ2-5, with a possible D match to TRBD2 (6 bases). V was cut by 1 base and J by 4 bases, with 13 bases left in between. The germline gives CDR1 SGHVS, CDR2 FQNEAQ. The length of the CDR3 is 15 residues. CDR3 region: CASSLGWDLGETQYF. For the CDR3, the DNA is TGTGCCAGCAGCTTAGGATGGGACTTGGGAGAGACCCAGTACTTC.

This clone was counted a single time. The chain carries TRBV5-1 and TRBJ1-6; no reliable D call. The ends were cut back, 1 base at V and 5 bases at J, with 10 bases in the middle. Germline lookup yields CDR1 SGHRS and CDR2 YFSETQ. The CDR3 loop spans 15 amino acids. The chain's CDR3 is CASSLPLPDNSPLHF. The CDR3 DNA is TGCGCCAGCAGCTTGCCCCTACCTGATAATTCACCCCTCCACTTT.

The V call is TRBV6-5, the J call TRBJ2-1; 7 nucleotides line up with TRBD1. From germline, CDR1 is MNHEY and CDR2 SVGAGI. CDR3 length: 15 amino acids. V gave up 5 bases and J gave up 0 bases; unmatched junction bases: 4. This chain's CDR3 is CASSRDSLSYNEQFF. The CDR3 nucleotides are TGTGCCAGCAGTCGGGACAGCCTCTCCTACAATGAGCAGTTCTTC.

The chain is built from TRBV5-4 and TRBJ1-4, with 7 bases lining up with TRBD1. The CDR3 sequence is 15 residues long. CDR1 SGHNT and CDR2 YYREEE come from the germline V gene (reference sequence). V shed 5 bases and J 5 bases; nucleotides not matched to a gene: 9. CDR3 loop: CASSPDRVPNEKLFF. In nucleotides, the CDR3 is TGTGCCAGCAGTCCAGACAGGGTTCCGAATGAAAAACTGTTTTTT.

This sequence joins TRBV12-5 and TRBJ2-1; TRBD1 matches 8 bases. CDR3 size: 16 residues. CDR1 and CDR2 (germline): LGHNT, FRNRAP. The V gene end was trimmed by 0 bases and the J gene end by 6 bases; junction bases not matched to a gene: 7. This CDR3 reads CASGLVLGQGSNEQFF. The CDR3 region has the DNA TGTGCTAGTGGTTTGGTACTAGGACAGGGTTCCAATGAGCAGTTCTTC.

The rearrangement uses TRBV16 and TRBJ2-6, with 7 bases aligning to TRBD2. The V segment lost 4 bases and the J segment 2 bases; nucleotides outside the gene matches: 8. CDR1 and CDR2 (germline): KGHSY, FQNENV. The CDR3 spans 17 residues. For the CDR3, the DNA is TGTGCCAGCAGCCCCCTGGGGAGGGATCCTGGGGCCAACGTCCTGACTTTC. This gives the protein CASSPLGRDPGANVLTF.